This TCR beta chain was captured by sequencing in a study of blood T cell repertoires in COVID-19 (dated by TCRdb to about 2020). As for the study more broadly: The collaborator samples originated in the United States, Italy and Spain and spanned the acute and convalescent phases of COVID-19. The material from the prospective study consisted of cDNA or gDNA derived from T cells, B-cell-depleted T cells, or PBMCs. Deeply sampled blood TCRbeta repertoires from subjects exposed to, actively infected with, or recovered from COVID-19 were included in the dataset. The repertoires were released in a freely available public database meant as a resource for research on the immune response to SARS-CoV-2. Samples came from the ongoing ImmuneRACE study (first 160 participants) plus 1,254 subjects from 6 global collaborators. Sample metadata almost always included a de-identified subject ID, COVID-19 status, age in years and sex. HLA class I and class II types, where available, came from metadata supplied by the sample provider rather than from assay-based typing. Overall results and qualifications from the work: The amount of clinical and demographic metadata varied by source and participant and was provided uncurated.

Collaborating institutions collected whole blood in K2EDTA tubes following their own protocols. For TCRbeta analysis, collaborator samples were shipped as frozen whole blood, as isolated PBMCs, or as DNA extracted from either sample type. By its share of the sample, this clone is medium-sized (0.01 to 0.1%). It has no known antigen specificity. Base qualities are not recorded, but no much larger clone differs from it by a single base. The CDR3, cysteine through phenylalanine, is 17 amino acids long. The read is trimmed to its CDR3 DNA, 51 bases read in frame from base 1. In the germline V gene, CDR1 corresponds to SNHLY and CDR2 to FYNNEI. At the junction V is shortened by 3 bases and J by 5 bases; bases outside the gene matches: 12. The immunoSEQ Assay, a bias-controlled multiplex PCR, was used to amplify TCRbeta CDR3 regions from genomic DNA. In the authors' own workflow: The number of nucleated cells in each sample was estimated from the amplification of reference gene primers within the assay. To quantify the absolute abundance of each unique TCRbeta CDR3 rearrangement, sequence reads were collapsed and filtered. For each sample, productive Simpson clonality was calculated as the square root of Simpson's diversity index across productive rearrangements. Not all clones reach the TCRdb copy of this immuneACCESS table, which keeps in-frame sequences only. Checked studies attribute under half of the gap to unresolved V genes and leave the rest unexplained. V, J and clone size reflect that table, while D and trimming were determined from the DNA. The sample data list about 24,000 clones, and under 95% of these were observed just once. Jointly, the top ten make up 30% to 40% of the sample.

Source material: peripheral blood. The sequence derives from an older man with active COVID-19. The chain is made from TRBV2 and TRBJ2-3, with 9 bases aligning to TRBD2. The bases are TGTGCCAGCAGTGATGTCCAAGCGGGGGGCCTGGGAGATACGCAGTATTTT. Translated, it gives CASSDVQAGGLGDTQYF.